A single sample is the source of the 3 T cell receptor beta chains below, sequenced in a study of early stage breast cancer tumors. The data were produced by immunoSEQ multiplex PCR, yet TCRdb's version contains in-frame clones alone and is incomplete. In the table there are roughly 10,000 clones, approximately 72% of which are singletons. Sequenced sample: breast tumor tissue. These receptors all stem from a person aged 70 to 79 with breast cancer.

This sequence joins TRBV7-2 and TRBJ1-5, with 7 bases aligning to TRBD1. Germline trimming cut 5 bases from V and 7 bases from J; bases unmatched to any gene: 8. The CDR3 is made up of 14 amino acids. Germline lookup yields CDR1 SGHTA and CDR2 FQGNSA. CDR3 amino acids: CASSPNAGGQPQHF. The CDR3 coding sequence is TGTGCCAGCAGCCCAAATGCAGGGGGGCAGCCCCAGCATTTT. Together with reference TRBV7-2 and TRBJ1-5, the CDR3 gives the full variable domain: GAGVSQSPSNKVTEKGKDVELRCDPISGHTALYWYRQSLGQGLEFLIYFQGNSAPDKSGLPSDRFSAERTGGSVSTLTIQRTQQEDSAVYLCASSPNAGGQPQHFGDGTRLSIL.

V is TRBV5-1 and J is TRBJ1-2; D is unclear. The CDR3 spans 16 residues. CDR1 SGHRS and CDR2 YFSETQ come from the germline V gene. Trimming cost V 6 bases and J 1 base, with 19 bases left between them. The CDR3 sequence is CASKPLEEPHNYGYTF. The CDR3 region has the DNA TGCGCCAGCAAACCGTTAGAGGAGCCCCATAACTATGGCTACACCTTC.

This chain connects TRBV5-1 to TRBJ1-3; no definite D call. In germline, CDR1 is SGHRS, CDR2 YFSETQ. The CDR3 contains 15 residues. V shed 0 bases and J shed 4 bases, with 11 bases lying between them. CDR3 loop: CASSLGQVVGNTIYF. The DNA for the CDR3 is TGCGCCAGCAGCTTGGGCCAGGTCGTCGGAAACACCATATATTTT.